The source of this TCR beta chain is a study of early T cells in non-severe SARS-CoV-2 infection. V was clipped by 2 bases and J by 3 bases, with 9 bases between them. The CDR3 consists of 14 residues. Germline loops: CDR1 SGDLS, CDR2 YYNGEE. TCRdb re-called the 5' RACE reads through MiXCR, storing one row per CDR3 protein. The data show about 100,000 distinct CDR3 sequences, over 8.5% seen once. Sequencing was performed on whole blood. V and J are TRBV9 and TRBJ1-3; D ambiguous. This clonotype was obtained from an adult who was a healthcare worker with PCR-confirmed SARS-CoV-2 infection or an uninfected control (not recorded which). The CDR3 coding sequence is TGTGCCAGCAGCGTTAATACCTATGGAAACACCATATATTTT. Residues: CASSVNTYGNTIYF.